One sample yielded the 10 T cell receptor beta chains listed below, sequenced in a study of T cell responses to AZD1222 COVID-19 vaccine. The protocol was immunoSEQ multiplex PCR, while the TCRdb copy is restricted to in-frame clones and leaves out a portion. The profile shows about 170,000 clones, around nine tenths of them singletons. The starting material was peripheral blood, obtained on day 0 of AZD1222 vaccination. These receptors were taken from an adult in good health.

This chain joins TRBV7-9 and TRBJ1-4, with D uncertain. The CDR3 has 15 residues. CDR1 and CDR2 (germline): SEHNR, FQNEAQ (reference sequence). Trimming took off 11 bases at V and 0 bases at J, with 16 bases between the two ends. CDR3 region: CALGLGISTNEKLFF. CDR3 bases: TGTGCCCTCGGTCTCGGCATTTCAACTAATGAAAAACTGTTTTTT.

This chain joins TRBV7-2 and TRBJ2-3; no definite D call. V lost 0 bases, J lost 6 bases, and 7 bases lay in between. CDR3 size: 13 residues. Germline V CDR1 and CDR2: SGHTA, FQGNSA. CDR3 in DNA: TGTGCCAGCAGCTTAGCCGTGGTTGATACGCAGTATTTT. It specifies CASSLAVVDTQYF. The full variable domain, with the rest looked up from reference TRBV7-2 and TRBJ2-3, is GAGVSQSPSNKVTEKGKDVELRCDPISGHTALYWYRQSLGQGLEFLIYFQGNSAPDKSGLPSDRFSAERTGGSVSTLTIQRTQQEDSAVYLCASSLAVVDTQYFGPGTRLTVL.

The V call is TRBV6-1, the J call TRBJ2-7, with TRBD2 identical over 7 bases. The germline CDR1 and CDR2 sequences are MNHNS and SASEGT. The J segment lost 3 bases and the V segment lost 3 bases, leaving 8 bases of the junction unmatched. The CDR3 extends over 15 amino acids. The CDR3 coding sequence is TGTGCCAGCAGTGAGGGGGGAGGGCCCTTCTACGAGCAGTACTTC. Amino acids: CASSEGGGPFYEQYF.

This sequence joins TRBV5-1 and TRBJ1-2; a weak D match, TRBD1 (5 bases). The CDR3 sequence is 14 residues long. Germline CDR1 and CDR2: SGHRS and YFSETQ. The V end was cut by 0 bases, the J end by 6 bases, with 12 bases between. DNA for the CDR3: TGCGCCAGCAGCTTGGGTGTCGCAGGGCATGGCTACACCTTC. Translating gives CASSLGVAGHGYTF.

The chain recombines TRBV10-3 with TRBJ1-1, with D possibly matching TRBD1 (5 bases). V dropped 8 bases and J dropped 7 bases, with 14 bases sitting between them. The CDR3 has 12 residues. Germline V CDR1 and CDR2: ENHRY, SYGVKD. CDR3 DNA sequence: TGTGCCATCGGCCCAACAGGAGATGAAGCTTTCTTT. Amino acid sequence: CAIGPTGDEAFF.

The V and J genes are TRBV18 and TRBJ1-6; 10 nucleotides line up with TRBD1. The V gene's germline CDR1 is KGHSH and CDR2 LQKENI. The ends lost 3 bases at V and 7 bases at J; junction bases unmatched: 6. The CDR3 spans 16 residues. DNA for the CDR3: TGTGCCAGCTCACCGACCGGACAGGGGGGAAATTCACCCCTCCACTTT. This sequence encodes CASSPTGQGGNSPLHF.

V usage is TRBV5-6 and J usage is TRBJ1-2, with D perhaps matching TRBD1 (5 bases). V lost 4 bases and J 6 bases, leaving 22 bases between the germline ends. This CDR3 is built from 16 residues. The V gene's germline CDR1 is SGHDT and CDR2 YYEEEE. The CDR3 sequence is CASSRTGGGWGDGYTF. Here the CDR3 DNA reads TGTGCCAGCAGCCGCACCGGGGGAGGTTGGGGTGATGGCTACACCTTC.

The J gene is TRBJ2-1, the V gene TRBV6-5; D is perhaps TRBD1 or TRBD2 (5 bases each). The CDR3 is made up of 15 amino acids. The V gene's germline CDR1 is MNHEY and CDR2 SVGAGI. Trimming took 2 bases from V and 0 from J, leaving 8 bases between them. This chain's CDR3 is CASSYEGRSYNEQFF. CDR3 coding DNA: TGTGCCAGCAGTTACGAGGGGCGCTCCTACAATGAGCAGTTCTTC.

The chain joins TRBV6-5 to TRBJ2-7; 12 bases are a match to TRBD2. After removal of 10 bases from V and 2 bases from J, the junction contained 6 bases not matched to a gene. Germline V gives CDR1 MNHEY, CDR2 SVGAGI. The CDR3 is 14 amino acids. CDR3 sequence reads: CATSTSGGAYEQYF. CDR3 DNA sequence: TGTGCCACTTCGACTAGCGGGGGAGCCTACGAGCAGTACTTC.

This chain links TRBV6-5 with TRBJ1-2, with D uncertain. Germline CDR1 is MNHEY and CDR2 is SVGAGI. This CDR3 is 12 amino acids long. Trimming left V 4 bases short and J 5 bases short, with 8 bases between. The CDR3 sequence: CASSSELYGYTF. In DNA form, the CDR3 reads TGTGCCAGCAGTTCCGAACTTTATGGCTACACCTTC.